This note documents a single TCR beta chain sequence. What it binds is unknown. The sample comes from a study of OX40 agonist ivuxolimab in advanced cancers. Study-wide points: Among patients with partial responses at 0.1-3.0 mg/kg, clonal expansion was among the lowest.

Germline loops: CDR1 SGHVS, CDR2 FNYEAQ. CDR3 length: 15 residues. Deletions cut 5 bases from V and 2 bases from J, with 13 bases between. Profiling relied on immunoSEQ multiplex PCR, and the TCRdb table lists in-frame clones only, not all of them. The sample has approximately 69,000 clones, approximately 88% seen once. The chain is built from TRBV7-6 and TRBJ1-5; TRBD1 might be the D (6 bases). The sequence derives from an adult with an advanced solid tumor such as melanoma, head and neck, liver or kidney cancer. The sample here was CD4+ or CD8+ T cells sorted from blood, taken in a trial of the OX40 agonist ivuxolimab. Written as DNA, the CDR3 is TGTGCCAGCAGCATCTGGGACATGGGCAATCAGCCCCAGCATTTT. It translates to CASSIWDMGNQPQHF.